Presented here are 13 T cell receptor beta chains from one specimen sequenced in a study of blood T cell repertoires in COVID-19. TCRdb keeps only in-frame clones here, not all; method: immunoSEQ multiplex PCR. This sample has hundreds of thousands of clones, with roughly 90% found just once. Sequenced sample: peripheral blood. The receptors here all came from a woman younger than 45 with COVID-19, enrolled during active disease.

The rearrangement joins TRBV5-1 to TRBJ2-5; 8 bases are a match to TRBD1. The trim removed 4 bases at V and 5 bases at J, leaving 10 bases unmatched. The germline V gene has CDR1 SGHRS and CDR2 YFSETQ. This CDR3 has 15 residues. The CDR3 loop reads CASSTSTGVGETQYF. The CDR3 bases are TGCGCCAGCAGCACCTCGACAGGGGTTGGGGAGACCCAGTACTTC.

J is TRBJ1-4 and V is TRBV11-2; 7 nucleotides agree with TRBD1. Germline-derived CDR1 and CDR2 are SGHAT and FQNNGV. This CDR3 is built from 15 residues. The V gene end was trimmed by 0 bases and the J gene end by 3 bases; junction bases not matched to a gene: 1. For the CDR3, the DNA is TGTGCCAGCAGCTTAGAGGGACAGTCTAATGAAAAACTGTTTTTT. Its protein product is CASSLEGQSNEKLFF.

The chain employs TRBV27 and TRBJ2-3; no reliable D call. This CDR3 has 11 residues. Germline V lookup: CDR1 MNHEY, CDR2 SMNVEV (reference sequence). V was pared by 9 bases and J by 6 bases, with 10 bases between. CDR3 sequence: CASQSHDTQYF. CDR3 DNA sequence: TGTGCCAGTCAAAGCCACGATACGCAGTATTTT.

This rearrangement joins TRBV30 to TRBJ2-2; tentative D call: TRBD2 (6 bases). Trimming stripped 4 bases from V and 2 bases from J, with 11 bases between. There are 14 residues in the CDR3. Germline values: CDR1 GTSNPN, CDR2 SVGIG (reference sequence). Here the CDR3 reads CAWNLGGNTGELFF. CDR3 nucleotides: TGTGCCTGGAATTTGGGGGGAAACACCGGGGAGCTGTTTTTT.

The chain recombines TRBV5-1 with TRBJ2-2, with 11 bases aligning to TRBD2. The CDR3 has 16 residues. Trimming at V came to 4 bases and at J to 5 bases, leaving 7 bases not matched to a gene. Germline V CDR1 and CDR2: SGHRS, YFSETQ. DNA of the CDR3: TGCGCCAGCAGCCCATTGGGACTAGCGGTAACCGGGGAGCTGTTTTTT. Translated, it gives CASSPLGLAVTGELFF.

The J gene is TRBJ1-6, the V gene TRBV19, with D hard to call. This CDR3 contains 13 residues. Trimming pared 3 bases from V and 11 bases from J, leaving 11 bases between. Germline-derived CDR1 and CDR2 are LNHDA and SQIVND (reference sequence). In DNA, the CDR3 is TGTGCCAGTAGTATGGGCAGCATTGCACCCCTCCACTTT. This sequence encodes CASSMGSIAPLHF.

The chain couples TRBV10-3 to TRBJ2-1, with 13 bases identical to TRBD2. The J segment lost 5 bases and the V segment lost 0 bases, leaving 4 bases of the junction unmatched. CDR1 is ENHRY, CDR2 SYGVKD, per germline. This CDR3 has 17 amino acids. The CDR3 sequence: CAISESIGLAGDNEQFF. CDR3 bases: TGTGCCATCAGTGAGTCGATTGGACTAGCGGGAGACAATGAGCAGTTCTTC.

The rearrangement uses TRBV6-5 and TRBJ2-3; TRBD2 is a possible D gene (6 bases). Per germline, CDR1 MNHEY and CDR2 SVGAGI. Trimming stripped 5 bases from V and 3 bases from J, with 9 bases between. This CDR3 comprises 13 residues. The CDR3 protein is CASSTGLTDTQYF. The DNA of the CDR3 is TGTGCCAGCAGTACGGGACTGACAGATACGCAGTATTTT.

This chain uses TRBV2 with TRBJ2-1, with a tentative D call TRBD2 (6 bases). In germline, CDR1 is SNHLY, CDR2 FYNNEI. Trimming took off 6 bases at V and 10 bases at J, with 7 bases between the two ends. The CDR3 extends over 10 amino acids. CDR3 DNA: TGTGCCAGCAGAGGACTAGAGCAGTTCTTC. It translates to CASRGLEQFF. Full variable domain (outside the CDR3, taken from reference TRBV2 and TRBJ2-1): EPEVTQTPSHQVTQMGQEVILRCVPISNHLYFYWYRQILGQKVEFLVSFYNNEISEKSEIFDDQFSVERPDGSNFTLKIRSTKLEDSAMYFCASRGLEQFFGPGTRLTVL.

The V and J genes are TRBV7-8 and TRBJ1-6; maybe TRBD1 (6 bases). V was cut by 1 base and J by 7 bases, with 14 bases left in between. CDR3 length: 16 amino acids. Germline V CDR1 and CDR2: SGHVS, FQNEAQ. For the CDR3, the DNA is TGTGCCAGCAGCTTAGGGCAGGGGTATCGAAATTCACCCCTCCACTTT. Amino acid sequence: CASSLGQGYRNSPLHF.

CDR3 protein: CASNRESTDTQYF. The CDR3 DNA follows: TGTGCCAGCAACCGGGAGAGCACAGATACGCAGTATTTT. The V call is TRBV9, the J call TRBJ2-3; D possibly corresponds to TRBD2 (6 bases). CDR1 and CDR2 from the germline V gene are SGDLS and YYNGEE. The ends were cut back, 6 bases at V and 0 bases at J, with 8 bases in the middle. CDR3 length: 13 amino acids.

The chain joins TRBV5-5 to TRBJ1-1; TRBD1 aligns across 9 bases. CDR1 and CDR2 from the germline V gene are SGHKS and YYEKEE (reference sequence). V lost 4 bases and J lost 4; bases outside the gene matches: 5. The CDR3 loop spans 14 amino acids. In DNA, the CDR3 is TGTGCCAGCAGCCTCTACAGGGGGCCCACTGAAGCTTTCTTT. This encodes CASSLYRGPTEAFF.

The genes are TRBV28 and TRBJ2-4; TRBD2 matches 7 bases. This CDR3 has 17 residues. Looked up from germline, CDR1 is MDHEN and CDR2 is SYDVKM. Trimming removed 7 bases from V and 0 bases from J; junction bases left unmatched: 12. The CDR3: CASTSRIAGLAKNIQYF. The CDR3 DNA sequence: TGTGCCAGCACCTCTAGGATAGCGGGCCTAGCCAAAAACATTCAGTACTTC. Drawing the rest from reference TRBV28 and TRBJ2-4, the complete variable domain is DVKVTQSSRYLVKRTGEKVFLECVQDMDHENMFWYRQDPGLGLRLIYFSYDVKMKEKGDIPEGYSVSREKKERFSLILESASTNQTSMYLCASTSRIAGLAKNIQYFGAGTRLSVL.